The subject of this entry is one T cell receptor beta chain. The data stem from a study of blood T cell repertoires in COVID-19. The V end was cut by 4 bases, the J end by 6 bases, with 16 bases between. Germline assignment: CDR1 MDHEN and CDR2 SYDVKM. The CDR3 contains 15 residues. As originally analysed: Reference gene primer amplification yielded estimated nucleated cell counts. The protocol was immunoSEQ multiplex PCR, while the TCRdb copy is restricted to in-frame clones and leaves out a portion. V and J calls and clone size follow that table, whereas D and trimming were derived from the DNA. The sample includes about 190,000 clones, 60% to 85% of them seen just once.

The receptor comes from a man between 60 and 75 years old with active or convalescent COVID-19. Sequencing was performed on peripheral blood. V is TRBV28 and J is TRBJ1-5; a possible D gene is TRBD1 (5 bases). As DNA, the CDR3 is TGTGCCAGCAGTTCCCCCCCAGGGAACCGTCAGCCCCAGCATTTT. Protein sequence: CASSSPPGNRQPQHF.